This paragraph reports one T cell receptor beta chain. Its cognate antigen is unknown. TCRdb re-analysed the reads in MiXCR, keeping a single row per CDR3 protein. The sample includes about 740,000 distinct CDR3 sequences, 35% of them seen just once. Germline CDR1 reads SGHRS; CDR2 reads YFSETQ. The CDR3 loop spans 14 amino acids. V lost 4 bases to trimming and J lost 3 bases, with 13 bases between them. This entry belongs to a study of T cell repertoires in cytomegalovirus infection. Study details: Shared public TCR beta signatures pointed to both CMV infection and a matching HLA type. Study-level findings and limits: HLA-C-restricted CMV-specific TCR beta clonotypes were dominant in the ex vivo response. The cumulative frequency of public TCR beta families distinguished individuals who carried CMV together with the relevant HLA.

This sequence joins TRBV5-1 and TRBJ1-2, with D possibly being TRBD1 (5 bases). The source is a human donor in good health (CMV status not recorded). Some clones in this sample may be carry-over from other donors' samples. Material: PBMCs. DNA for the CDR3: TGCGCCAGCAGCCGGGACGGACCACACTATGGCTACACCTTC. It is translated as CASSRDGPHYGYTF.